This T cell receptor (beta chain) was sequenced during a study of cytomegalovirus exposure and HLA in healthy donors listed by TCRdb under 2017. For the study in its entirety: According to an earlier analysis of 587 of the donors, some 180 million T cells yielded 117 million unique TCR beta sequences and 276 Gb of sequence data. Approximately 330 gigabases of sequencing data and around 85 million unique TCR sequences made up an early release that covered about 640 HLA-typed donors. Among the roughly 400 genotyped donors, 75% to 90% belonged to the genetic ancestry cluster associated with self-reported Caucasian donors. The study aimed to test whether cataloging public T cell receptors could reveal signatures of past pathogen exposure. Using immunosequencing, the study profiled T cell repertoires from 666 subjects and related those repertoires to cytomegalovirus serostatus. Along with the approximately 670-subject first cohort, a separate validation cohort of about 110 different subjects was used. To predict cytomegalovirus infection status, the study brought together high-throughput TCR immunosequencing, statistical association of individual TCRs with disease status, and machine learning. To study patterns of TCR occurrence, a later analysis re-analyzed previously published TCR beta repertoires from just over 650 donors and added high-resolution HLA genotyping. Rather than using new phenotypic data, the later analysis identified candidate immune exposures from TCR beta sequences and from how often those sequences occurred across donors. In an earlier analysis of roughly 580 of the donors, high-throughput TCR beta sequencing was used to judge whether each TCR beta V gene segment behaved as functional or pseudogenic. Donor age, sex, ethnicity and CMV serostatus were compiled together with the repertoire data. Genome-wide SNP genotypes for about 60% of the 666 donors were used in a later genetic analysis, which treated that subset as a discovery cohort. Every repertoire in the discovery cohort had been generated on one and the same sequencing platform. HLA typing covered class I and class II loci at four-digit resolution. Typing coverage differed by locus: A, B, C, DRB1 and DQB1 were typed in roughly 620-630 donors, DQA1 in about 550, DPA1 in 606, and DPB1 in about 450. Four to six DR-DQ haplotypes were handled as single units for association and clustering, since linkage in the cohort was strong. Among roughly 400 genotyped donors of the cohort, an average of approximately 200,000 unique TCR beta nucleotide sequences was sequenced per donor, of which about 18% were non-productive. General conclusions and limits of the study: Some IMGT-functional V segments, including TRBV6-2 and TRBV6-3, could not be distinguished by the 87-base-pair reads and were therefore excluded. The presence/absence analyses assumed that sequencing depth was roughly uniform across donors, and that assumption may not be true. Assigning TCR associations to individual alleles was difficult when HLA alleles, especially DR and DQ, strongly co-occurred. A later analysis associated 16,951 TCR beta sequences with specific HLA alleles at a false discovery rate of 0.05. Seventeen rarely observed V segments, including chromosome 9 orphons, were excluded from the earlier analysis of approximately 600 of the donors because counts were too low. A later analysis found that most CMV-associated TCR beta chains appeared HLA-restricted, with HLA associations seemingly driven largely by CMV exposure. A further reported finding was that TCR beta sequences accurately predicted the HLA-A and HLA-B alleles for most subjects in the first cohort. Across donors, most TCR sequences were observed very rarely, whereas some public TCRs were present in many individuals. In a later genetic analysis, fewer N-insertions in productive TCRs were reported among donors in an Asian-associated ancestry cluster than the approximately 670-donor mean. Because HLA typing was missing for some donors at each locus, association tests included only the typed subset. Linkage disequilibrium might explain the correlated functional status among segregating V segments, but an unknown experimental factor could not be ruled out. The authors suggested that the approach could potentially be extended to other disease states and immunological phenotypes. A later analysis reported that several top co-occurrence clusters appeared linked to parvovirus B19, influenza, CMV and Epstein-Barr virus. In vitro tests confirmed that three of the cytomegalovirus-associated TCR beta chains recognize cytomegalovirus antigens. A group of highly shared sequence variants was considered likely to be a technical artifact of the sequencing pipeline. V-gene and J-gene trimming of TCR beta chains was associated with a missense DCLRE1C variant in a later genetic analysis, and the association was replicated in an independent cohort. Broadly in line with IMGT annotations, most TCR beta V segments showed up in productive rearrangements about 90% or about 30% of the time in an earlier analysis of approximately 600 of the donors. For the cohort, immune exposure information was limited to CMV serostatus. A total of fewer than 200 TCR beta chains were listed by the study as associated with cytomegalovirus. Cytomegalovirus status was reported to be diagnosed by the classifier with high specificity and sensitivity in both the original and validation cohorts. A later analysis found that TCR association rates varied across HLA loci, with DRB1 alleles showing the most associated TCRs and HLA-C alleles the fewest. The cohort was sequenced for TCR beta chains only, and without alpha or paired-chain data the features that could be detected were limited. In a later analysis, HLA-associated TCR beta chains showed more clonal expansion and lower generation probabilities than non-associated chains that were equally common.

This clone occurred a few times. It lacks a known antigen. No much larger clonotype is one base removed from it; base qualities were not supplied. The cohort comprised 666 healthy bone marrow donors. All cohort members were sampled while nominally healthy, although unrecorded immune exposures were likely present. The donor tested CMV seronegative, placing the donor among the 350 to 400 seronegative members of the cohort. Every donor gave a peripheral blood sample, and the peripheral blood mononuclear cells from that sample were used for TCR beta sequencing. Genomic DNA was extracted from the blood cell samples with the Qiagen DNeasy Blood Extraction Kit. The library was produced with the immunoSEQ multiplex PCR assay. A mixture of 60 forward primers for TCR Vbeta segments and 13 reverse primers for TCR Jbeta segments was used in the multiplex PCR. The CDR3 region of rearranged TCR beta genes was amplified from genomic DNA by a multiplex PCR assay. Amplified TCR beta libraries were sequenced as 87-base-pair reads on the Illumina HiSeq System. As for the original processing: A later analysis counted about 80 million unique TCR beta chains across the 550 to 800 repertoires, and 10 million to 11 million of these chains were shared by at least two donors. Raw reads were error-corrected and collapsed into unique sequences with a nearest-neighbor algorithm that merged closely related sequences to remove PCR and sequencing errors. CDR3 sequences were aligned to IMGT reference sequences to assign V, D and J gene segments. Each retained sequence needed at least a six-nucleotide match to both a V gene segment and a J gene segment. A rearrangement was called productive if the CDR3 had no stop codons and remained in frame with V and J, and every other rearrangement was called non-productive. Following IMGT convention, CDR3 was defined as the stretch from the second conserved V-encoded cysteine to the conserved J-encoded phenylalanine. The earlier analysis of some 580 of the donors excluded any sequence lacking an unambiguous match to a single V gene segment. In an earlier analysis of almost 600 of the donors, a V segment was called functional when productive rearrangements were above 56.7%, and segregating when the standard deviation between donors exceeded 5%. A statistical classification framework was built to diagnose cytomegalovirus status from the catalog of TCR beta chain sequences. A later analysis assigned V and J genes by comparing TCR nucleotide sequences with IMGT/GENE-DB human TR gene sequences. The TCRdist pipeline was used in a later analysis to assign CDR3 sequences and most-parsimonious VDJ recombination scenarios. In a later analysis, each TCR beta chain was defined by its CDR3 amino acid sequence together with its V-gene family, and reads lacking a unique V-gene family were excluded. In a later analysis, approximately 640 highly shared, low-generation-probability nucleotide sequences were removed to address suspected cross-contamination and a sequencing artifact. In a later analysis, a clonal expansion index was calculated for each public chain from normalized within-repertoire ranks of inferred template counts. A later analysis computed generation probabilities with a VDJ recombination model fitted to out-of-frame rearrangements, and checked the results against IGoR. A later analysis scored TCR-TCR, TCR-HLA and TCR-CMV co-occurrence with hypergeometric tests, applying a repertoire-size bias correction to TCR pairs. A later analysis estimated false discovery rates by permuting HLA or CMV assignments 20 times. In a later analysis, co-occurring TCRs were grouped with DBSCAN, and TCRdist sequence similarity was added when clustering was performed within HLA-allele-positive subsets. Co-occurrence clustering excluded repertoires with fewer than 30,000 or more than 120,000 public chains, plus five with anomalous nucleotide sharing. In its TCRdb copy, this immuneACCESS table keeps in-frame sequences only and misses some clones. Where compared with another copy, unresolved V genes explain less than half of these, and the others have no known cause. The V and J calls and clone size were taken over from that table, and D and trimming were inferred from the DNA. The sample contains about 250,000 clones, approximately 70% of them found a single time. Jointly, the top ten make up 2% to 2.5% of the sample.

Inclusive of the bounding cysteine and phenylalanine, the CDR3 is 15 residues long. The DNA shown is the 45-base CDR3, in frame from base 1. V loses 5 bases of germline sequence and J loses 0 bases, and the interval between the two ends is 14 bases. According to the germline V gene (reference sequence), CDR1 reads SEHNR and CDR2 reads FQNEAQ. The sequence joins TRBV7-9 to TRBJ2-7; the D gene identity is not certain. Sequences were obtained from PBMCs. The sequence came from a female donor in good health and CMV-seronegative. CDR3 loop: CASSQSLGSSYEQYF. The DNA sequence reads TGTGCCAGCAGCCAATCCCTGGGCAGCTCCTACGAGCAGTACTTC.